This T cell receptor beta chain comes out of a study of blood T cell repertoires in COVID-19. The data were produced by immunoSEQ multiplex PCR, yet TCRdb's version contains in-frame clones alone and is incomplete. The data hold 250,000 to 300,000 clones, with 80% to 90% observed a single time. Adults between about 18 and 95 years of age took part from approximately 24 US areas. This clone was seen only a few times. Germline CDR1 reads SGHRS; CDR2 reads YFSETQ. Trimming cost V 4 bases and J 2 bases; bases outside gene matches: 6. This CDR3 comprises 16 residues. The sample was PBMCs or T cells enriched from blood (not recorded which). The receptor comes from a man between 18 and 29 years old who had recovered from COVID-19. The genes are TRBV5-1 and TRBJ2-1; 10 bases are shared with TRBD2. The CDR3 DNA follows: TGCGCCAGCAGCACGGGACTAGCGCTCGCCTACAATGAGCAGTTCTTC. This gives the protein CASSTGLALAYNEQFF. The entire variable domain, with the rest obtained from reference TRBV5-1 and TRBJ2-1, is as follows: KAGVTQTPRYLIKTRGQQVTLSCSPISGHRSVSWYQQTPGQGLQFLFEYFSETQRNKGNFPGRFSGRQFSNSRSEMNVSTLELGDSALYLCASSTGLALAYNEQFFGPGTRLTVL.